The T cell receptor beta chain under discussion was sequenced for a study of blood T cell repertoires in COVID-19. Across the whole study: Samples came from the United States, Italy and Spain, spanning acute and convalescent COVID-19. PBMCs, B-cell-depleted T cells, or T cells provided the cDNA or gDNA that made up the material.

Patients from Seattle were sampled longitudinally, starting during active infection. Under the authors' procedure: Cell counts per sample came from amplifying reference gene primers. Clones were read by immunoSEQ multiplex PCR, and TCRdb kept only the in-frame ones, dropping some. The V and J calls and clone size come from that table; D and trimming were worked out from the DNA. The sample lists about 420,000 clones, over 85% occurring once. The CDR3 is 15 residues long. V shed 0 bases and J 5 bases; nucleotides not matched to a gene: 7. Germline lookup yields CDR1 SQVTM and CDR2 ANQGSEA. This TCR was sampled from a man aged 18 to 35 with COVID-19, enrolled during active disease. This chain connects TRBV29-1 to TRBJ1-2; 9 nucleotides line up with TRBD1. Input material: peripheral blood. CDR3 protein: CSVEERTGAKYGYTF. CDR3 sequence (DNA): TGCAGCGTTGAAGAAAGGACAGGGGCCAAGTATGGCTACACCTTC.